This T cell receptor beta chain was documented in a study of shared clonotypes between healthy human individuals. Once extracted for a subset, genomic DNA was divided evenly among several immunoSEQ plates. Generated by immunoSEQ multiplex PCR, the TCRdb table keeps only in-frame clones and is missing some. The sample yields about 2,500,000 clones, roughly 92% seen once. CDR1 is MNHEY, CDR2 SVGAGI, per germline. Trimming pared 6 bases from V and 3 bases from J, leaving 15 bases between. This CDR3 comprises 15 residues. Input material: naive CD4+ T cells sorted from blood. Subset defined: CD45RA+ positively selected. The receptor was derived from a man aged 18 to 29 in good health. This chain joins TRBV6-5 and TRBJ2-4; D may be TRBD1 or TRBD2 (5 bases each). The CDR3 spells CASSPVGGNKNIQYF. The CDR3, as DNA: TGTGCCAGCAGCCCTGTTGGGGGAAACAAAAACATTCAGTACTTC.